The 21 T cell receptor beta chains in this list originate from one sample, sequenced in a study of OX40 agonist ivuxolimab in advanced cancers. Assay used: immunoSEQ multiplex PCR; TCRdb lists only in-frame clones, some missing. Counted here are some 86,000 clones, 90% to 95% occurring once; the ten biggest clones make up around 10%. The material sequenced was CD4+ or CD8+ T cells sorted from blood, taken in a trial of the OX40 agonist ivuxolimab. The receptors derive from an adult with an advanced solid tumor such as melanoma, head and neck, liver or kidney cancer.

J is TRBJ2-3 and V is TRBV7-9; D might be TRBD1 or TRBD2, each matching 5 bases. Germline CDR1 and CDR2: SEHNR and FQNEAQ (reference sequence). The CDR3 has 11 amino acids. V was cut by 8 bases and J by 6 bases, with 9 bases left in between. The CDR3 DNA is TGTGCCAGCCAGTGGGGGGATACGCAGTATTTT. Amino acid sequence: CASQWGDTQYF.

The J gene is TRBJ2-1, the V gene TRBV7-9; TRBD2 agrees at 8 bases. Trimming took 3 bases from V and 6 from J; bases not matched to a gene: 4. CDR1 is SEHNR and CDR2 is FQNEAQ in the germline V gene (reference sequence). The CDR3 is 14 residues long. The CDR3 protein is CASSLYSGGNEQFF. Here the CDR3 DNA reads TGTGCCAGCAGCTTGTACAGCGGGGGCAATGAGCAGTTCTTC.

The gene calls are TRBV14 and TRBJ2-1; D unresolved. Trimming took off 4 bases at V and 9 bases at J, with 19 bases between the two ends. The CDR3 sequence is 15 residues long. Germline V gives CDR1 SGHDN, CDR2 FVKESK. The CDR3 DNA sequence: TGTGCCAGCAGCCCTGACCCGTCATGGCGTGGTGAGCAGTTCTTC. Translation: CASSPDPSWRGEQFF.

The chain couples TRBV18 to TRBJ2-3; perhaps TRBD2 as D (6 bases). The CDR3 is 16 amino acids. CDR1 is KGHSH, CDR2 LQKENI, per germline. Trimming shortened V by 3 bases and J by 3 bases, and 16 bases separated the two germline ends. For the CDR3, the DNA is TGTGCCAGCTCACCGCCCCCGGGGGAGGAGACAGATACGCAGTATTTT. The encoded protein is CASSPPPGEETDTQYF.

The V gene is TRBV10-3, the J gene TRBJ2-6; D is unclear. The CDR3 extends over 14 amino acids. From germline, CDR1 is ENHRY and CDR2 SYGVKD. V shed 0 bases and J shed 0 bases, with 0 bases lying between them. The CDR3 coding sequence is TGTGCCATCAGTGAGTCCTCTGGGGCCAACGTCCTGACTTTC. This codes for CAISESSGANVLTF.

In this sample, this clone turned up a few times. The chain joins TRBV19 to TRBJ1-4, with a possible D match to TRBD1 (5 bases). The V and J ends lost 8 bases and 4 bases respectively, with 17 bases between them. The germline V gene encodes CDR1 LNHDA and CDR2 SQIVND (reference sequence). This CDR3 is 15 amino acids long. CDR3 residues: CASSPSPGYNEKLFF. CDR3 bases: TGTGCCAGTTCTCCGTCACCAGGGTATAATGAAAAACTGTTTTTT.

CDR3 sequence: CATDRGLTEAFF. In nucleotides, the CDR3 is TGTGCCACGGACAGGGGTTTAACTGAAGCTTTCTTT. The J gene is TRBJ1-1, the V gene TRBV6-5; 9 nucleotides line up with TRBD1. V lost 10 bases, J lost 5 bases, and 5 bases stayed unmatched. Germline assignment: CDR1 MNHEY and CDR2 SVGAGI. This CDR3 comprises 12 residues.

This chain links TRBV19 with TRBJ2-7; 15 nucleotides line up with TRBD2. Looked up from germline, CDR1 is LNHDA and CDR2 is SQIVND (reference sequence). The CDR3 runs to 17 residues. With V trimmed by 8 bases and J by 1 base, 9 bases remained unmatched. CDR3: CASSFGTSGGISYEQYF. DNA for the CDR3: TGTGCCAGTTCCTTCGGGACTAGCGGGGGGATATCCTACGAGCAGTACTTC.

The V and J genes are TRBV4-3 and TRBJ2-7; the D gene is possibly TRBD2 (5 bases). The CDR3 consists of 15 residues. Germline V gives CDR1 LGHNA, CDR2 YSLEER. V lost 1 base and J 0 bases, leaving 10 bases between the germline ends. CDR3 bases: TGCGCCAGCAGCCAAGGGAGGTCCAGCTCCTACGAGCAGTACTTC. Its protein product is CASSQGRSSSYEQYF.

The chain couples TRBV2 to TRBJ2-7; 10 bases are a match to TRBD1. CDR3 length: 18 residues. J was trimmed by 2 bases and V by 4 bases; bases with no gene match: 14. In germline, CDR1 is SNHLY, CDR2 FYNNEI. The CDR3 here is CASSGVVGQGIETYEQYF. CDR3 DNA: TGTGCCAGCAGTGGAGTAGTGGGACAGGGGATTGAGACCTACGAGCAGTACTTC. Full variable domain (outside the CDR3, taken from reference TRBV2 and TRBJ2-7): EPEVTQTPSHQVTQMGQEVILRCVPISNHLYFYWYRQILGQKVEFLVSFYNNEISEKSEIFDDQFSVERPDGSNFTLKIRSTKLEDSAMYFCASSGVVGQGIETYEQYFGPGTRLTVT.

The J gene is TRBJ2-1, the V gene TRBV27, with D perhaps matching TRBD2 (6 bases). The CDR3 covers 10 residues. V was trimmed by 8 bases and J by 8 bases, leaving 7 bases between them. Germline V gives CDR1 MNHEY, CDR2 SMNVEV (reference sequence). Written as DNA, the CDR3 is TGTGCCAGCGGAGGGGATGAGCAGTTCTTC. This translates into CASGGDEQFF.

J is TRBJ1-1 and V is TRBV7-9; tentative D call: TRBD1 (5 bases). V lost 1 base to trimming and J lost 2 bases, with 8 bases between them. Germline CDR1 and CDR2: SEHNR and FQNEAQ (reference sequence). The CDR3 is made up of 14 amino acids. The CDR3 DNA reads TGTGCCAGCAGCTTAGTACAGGACAACACTGAAGCTTTCTTT. Amino acids: CASSLVQDNTEAFF.

The rearrangement uses TRBV5-5 and TRBJ2-7; 8 nucleotides agree with TRBD2. The trim removed 0 bases at V and 0 bases at J, leaving 5 bases unmatched. The CDR3 totals 16 residues. CDR1 SGHKS and CDR2 YYEKEE come from the germline V gene (reference sequence). DNA for the CDR3: TGTGCCAGCAGCTTGGGGGTAGCGGGGAGCTCCTACGAGCAGTACTTC. This sequence encodes CASSLGVAGSSYEQYF. Variable domain in full (rest from reference TRBV5-5 and TRBJ2-7): DAGVTQSPTHLIKTRGQQVTLRCSPISGHKSVSWYQQVLGQGPQFIFQYYEKEERGRGNFPDRFSARQFPNYSSELNVNALLLGDSALYLCASSLGVAGSSYEQYFGPGTRLTVT.

For this clone: This CDR3 is also generated by other DNA sequences in the sample. The chain is built from TRBV27 and TRBJ2-7; no clear D gene. The CDR3 is 13 residues long. Per the germline V gene, CDR1 is MNHEY and CDR2 is SMNVEV (reference sequence). The V gene lost 2 bases and the J gene lost 0 bases, with 5 bases spanning the gap. In nucleotides, the CDR3 is TGTGCCAGCAGTTTAACAGTCTCCTACGAGCAGTACTTC. It is translated as CASSLTVSYEQYF.

V is TRBV13 and J is TRBJ2-1; D unresolved. Germline V gene data show CDR1 as PRHDT and CDR2 as FYEKMQ (reference sequence). With 4 bases removed from V and 4 bases from J, the gap between germline ends came to 8 bases. The CDR3 is 13 amino acids. In nucleotides, the CDR3 is TGTGCCAGCAGCTCGGCGGATTACAATGAGCAGTTCTTC. This encodes CASSSADYNEQFF.

This clone showed up just once. The CDR3 spells CASSLQSQETQYF. The CDR3 nucleotides are TGTGCCAGCAGTTTGCAGTCTCAAGAGACCCAGTACTTC. The J gene is TRBJ2-5, the V gene TRBV27; D unresolved. The germline V and J ends were trimmed by 3 bases and 2 bases, with 7 bases remaining between them. The CDR3 totals 13 residues. The germline V gene encodes CDR1 MNHEY and CDR2 SMNVEV (reference sequence).

V usage is TRBV27 and J usage is TRBJ1-5; TRBD1 agrees at 7 bases. V was clipped by 6 bases and J by 0 bases; unmatched bases: 5. The CDR3 totals 15 residues. Germline V gene sequence: CDR1 MNHEY, CDR2 SMNVEV (reference sequence). The chain's CDR3 is CASSRQGYSNQPQHF. The CDR3, as DNA: TGTGCCAGCAGCCGACAGGGCTATAGCAATCAGCCCCAGCATTTT.

V usage is TRBV19 and J usage is TRBJ1-3; D gene uncertain. V gave up 6 bases and J gave up 2 bases, with 11 bases separating them. The CDR3 contains 14 residues. Germline CDR1 LNHDA, CDR2 SQIVND (reference sequence). CDR3 sequence: CASSLIPPGNTIYF. CDR3 DNA sequence: TGTGCCAGTAGCCTGATTCCTCCTGGAAACACCATATATTTT.

The V call is TRBV19, the J call TRBJ2-3; 10 bases align to TRBD2. In germline, CDR1 is LNHDA, CDR2 SQIVND (reference sequence). J lost 4 bases, V lost 5 bases, and 6 bases had no gene match. CDR3 length: 15 amino acids. CDR3 DNA: TGTGCCAGTAGTCTTTCTAGCGGGAGCGCAGATACGCAGTATTTT. This translates into CASSLSSGSADTQYF.

V gene TRBV19 combines with J gene TRBJ1-1, with D possibly matching TRBD1 (5 bases). Germline CDR1 is LNHDA and CDR2 is SQIVND (reference sequence). V lost 0 bases and J 1 base, leaving 9 bases between the germline ends. The CDR3 is 15 residues long. CDR3 sequence: CASSIDREKNTEAFF. Here the CDR3 DNA reads TGTGCCAGTAGTATAGACAGGGAGAAGAACACTGAAGCTTTCTTT.

The chain carries TRBV29-1 and TRBJ1-1, with D possibly TRBD1 on 6 matching bases. Germline V gives CDR1 SQVTM, CDR2 ANQGSEA. V lost 8 bases to trimming and J lost 6 bases, with 13 bases between them. The CDR3 spans 11 residues. The CDR3 DNA follows: TGCAGCTCCTTAGAGGGGGCTGAAGCTTTCTTT. Translating it yields CSSLEGAEAFF.